This is a list of T cell receptor beta chains from one sample in a study of follicular helper T cells after annual influenza vaccination. Measured with immunoSEQ multiplex PCR; TCRdb has only the in-frame clones, and not every one. The repertoire holds 9,500 to 15,000 clones, with 60% to 80% as singletons. The sample in question was CXCR5+ CD38- circulating T follicular helper cells from blood, obtained on the day of influenza vaccination. The receptors come from an adult who received the influenza vaccine. CDR3s include the opening cysteine and the closing phenylalanine or tryptophan. The order of the fields is CDR3 DNA, CDR3 protein, J gene, clone size, CDR3 length, V gene, D gene. A D gene is named only where the DNA matches it firmly. Not all rows give a size; the values are once, few, many and, for expanded clones, a class.

TGTGCCAGCCGCGCTCAGTACGGTAACACCGGGGAGCTGTTTTTT	CASRAQYGNTGELFF	TRBJ2-2	.	15	TRBV7-3	.
TGTGCCAGCAGATATCAGGGGGCGACTGAAGCTTTCTTT	CASRYQGATEAFF	TRBJ1-1	.	13	TRBV6-6	TRBD1
TGTGCCACCAGCAGAGATACGGCCATCGACACCGGGGAGCTGTTTTTT	CATSRDTAIDTGELFF	TRBJ2-2	.	16	TRBV15	.
TGTGCCAGCAGTGAAGAGGGACTAGCGGGGTCTGAGCAGTTCTTC	CASSEEGLAGSEQFF	TRBJ2-1	few	15	TRBV6-1	TRBD2
TGCGCCAGCAGCTTGGCTGGCGCAGGTCTCTACGAAAAACTGTTTTTT	CASSLAGAGLYEKLFF	TRBJ1-4	once	16	TRBV5-1	.
TGTGCCAGCAGTTATCGACAGAGCTATGGCTACACCTTC	CASSYRQSYGYTF	TRBJ1-2	.	13	TRBV27	.
TGCGCCTCCGAGGGTACTAATGAAAAACTGTTTTTT	CASEGTNEKLFF	TRBJ1-4	.	12	TRBV10-2	.
TGTGCCAGTAGCCTAAAAGGGTCCCACACCTACGAGCAGTACTTC	CASSLKGSHTYEQYF	TRBJ2-7	.	15	TRBV19	.
TGTGCCAGCAGCTTAGTGGACCGGAACACAGATACGCAGTATTTT	CASSLVDRNTDTQYF	TRBJ2-3	.	15	TRBV11-1	.
TGTGCCAGCAGCGTGGGACAGACCCCAACCTACGAGCAGTACTTC	CASSVGQTPTYEQYF	TRBJ2-7	few	15	TRBV13	TRBD1
TGTGCCAGCAGCCCGGGGGGCACAGATACGCAGTATTTT	CASSPGGTDTQYF	TRBJ2-3	once	13	TRBV9	.
TGTGCCAGCAGCCAAGAGGTAGTAGACAAGCAGTTCTTC	CASSQEVVDKQFF	TRBJ2-1	once	13	TRBV14	.
TGTGCCAGCAGTTATGCGGGGGACACATTTAACTATGGCTACACCTTC	CASSYAGDTFNYGYTF	TRBJ1-2	.	16	TRBV6-6	.
TGTGCCAGCAGTTCCCAGGGGGGGGATGAAAAACTGTTTTTT	CASSSQGGDEKLFF	TRBJ1-4	.	14	TRBV27	TRBD1
TGTGCCAGCAGTTTTATCAGGAGATATAATTCACCCCTCCACTTT	CASSFIRRYNSPLHF	TRBJ1-6	.	15	TRBV28	.
TGTGCCAGTACTAGCGGGTCGGGGTCTAGCACAGATACGCAGTATTTT	CASTSGSGSSTDTQYF	TRBJ2-3	.	16	TRBV19	TRBD2
TGTGCCAGCAGCTTTATGGGCCGGGAGCTGTTTTTT	CASSFMGRELFF	TRBJ2-2	once	12	TRBV7-2	.
TGCGCCAGCAGCGGGGGGAGCTCCTACAATGAGCAGTTCTTC	CASSGGSSYNEQFF	TRBJ2-1	.	14	TRBV5-1	.
TGCGCCAGCTTGGAGGGTAGTTCGAACACCGGGGAGCTGTTTTTT	CASLEGSSNTGELFF	TRBJ2-2	.	15	TRBV5-1	.
TGTGCCAGTTCCTGGGTCGCAGATACGCAGTATTTT	CASSWVADTQYF	TRBJ2-3	few	12	TRBV6-1	.
TGTGCCAGCAGCCCGGGACAGGCCCAAGAGACCCAGTACTTC	CASSPGQAQETQYF	TRBJ2-5	.	14	TRBV11-2	TRBD1